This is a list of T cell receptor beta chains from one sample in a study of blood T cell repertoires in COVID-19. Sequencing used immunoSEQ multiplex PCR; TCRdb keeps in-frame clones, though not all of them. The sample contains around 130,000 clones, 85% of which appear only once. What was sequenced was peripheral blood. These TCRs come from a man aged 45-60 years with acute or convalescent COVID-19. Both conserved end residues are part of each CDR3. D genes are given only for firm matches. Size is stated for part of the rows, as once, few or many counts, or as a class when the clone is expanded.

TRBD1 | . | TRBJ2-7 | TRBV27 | TGTGCCAGCAGAAAAGACAGGGCCACCGACTCCTACGAGCAGTACTTC | CASRKDRATDSYEQYF
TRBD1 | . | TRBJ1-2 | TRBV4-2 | TGTGCCAGCAGCCTGGACAGGGGGGGCGGTGGCTACACCTTC | CASSLDRGGGGYTF
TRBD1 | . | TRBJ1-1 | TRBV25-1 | TGTGCCAGCAGTTTAGGACAGGGGCTAACTGAAGCTTTCTTT | CASSLGQGLTEAFF
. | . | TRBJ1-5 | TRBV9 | TGTGCCAGCAGCCATACAGGGAGCAATCAGCCCCAGCATTTT | CASSHTGSNQPQHF
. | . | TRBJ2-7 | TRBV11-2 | TGTGCCAGCAGCACCCTGCTAGCCTCCTACGAGCAGTACTTC | CASSTLLASYEQYF
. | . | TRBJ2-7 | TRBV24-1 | TGTGCCACCAGTGACGAGGGAGGAGAGCAGTACTTC | CATSDEGGEQYF
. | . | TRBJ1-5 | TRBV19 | TGTGCCAGTAGCCACCGCGGGGGTAGCAATCAGCCCCAGCATTTT | CASSHRGGSNQPQHF
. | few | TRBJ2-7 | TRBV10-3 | TGTGCCATCAGTGAGCCGGACACCGCTTACGAGCAGTACTTC | CAISEPDTAYEQYF
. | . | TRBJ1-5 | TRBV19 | TGTGCCAGTAGTATTGGCCAGGGGCTCCTTCAGCCCCAGCATTTT | CASSIGQGLLQPQHF
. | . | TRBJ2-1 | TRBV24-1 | TGTGCCACCAGTGACCCCTCGCGCTCTGAGCAGTTCTTC | CATSDPSRSEQFF
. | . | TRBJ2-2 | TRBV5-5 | TGTGCCAGCAGCCGGGGGACCGGGGAGCTGTTTTTT | CASSRGTGELFF
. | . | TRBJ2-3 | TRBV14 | TGTGCCAGCAGCCAAGGCGGGACGGTCAACACAGATACGCAGTATTTT | CASSQGGTVNTDTQYF
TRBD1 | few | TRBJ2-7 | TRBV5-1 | TGCGCCAGCAGCCCCCCGAGGACAGGTAACCCTGACGAGCAGTACTTC | CASSPPRTGNPDEQYF
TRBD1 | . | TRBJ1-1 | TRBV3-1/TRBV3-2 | TGTGCCAGCAGCAGCCGGGACAGGGGTACTGAAGCTTTCTTT | CASSSRDRGTEAFF
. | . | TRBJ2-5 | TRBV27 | TGTGCCAGCAGTTTAACCGTACAGGGCATCGAGACCCAGTACTTC | CASSLTVQGIETQYF
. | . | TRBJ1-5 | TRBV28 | TGTGCCAGCAGTTTTTACGGTAATAGCAATCAGCCCCAGCATTTT | CASSFYGNSNQPQHF
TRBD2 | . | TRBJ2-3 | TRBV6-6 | TGTGCCAGCAGTACTCGGACTAGCGGGAGAACAGATACGCAGTATTTT | CASSTRTSGRTDTQYF
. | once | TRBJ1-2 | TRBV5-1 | TGCGCCAGCAGCTTACTCGGCCCCTCTAGGGGCTACACCTTC | CASSLLGPSRGYTF
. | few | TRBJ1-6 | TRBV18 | TGTGCCAGCTCATCACAGGTGGGGGAGGATTCACCCCTCCACTTT | CASSSQVGEDSPLHF
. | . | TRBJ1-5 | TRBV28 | TGTGCCAGCAGTACCCAGGGTAATCATCAGCCCCAGCATTTT | CASSTQGNHQPQHF
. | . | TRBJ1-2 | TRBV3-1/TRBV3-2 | TGTGCCAGCAGCCAAGAGGACAGTTTTAACTATGGCTACACCTTC | CASSQEDSFNYGYTF
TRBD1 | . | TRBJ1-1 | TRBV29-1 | TGCAGCGTGGACAGGGGGCGGCCTGAAGCTTTCTTT | CSVDRGRPEAFF
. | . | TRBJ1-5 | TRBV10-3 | TGTGCCATCAGTGACTTGGGGGCCCAGCCCCAGCATTTT | CAISDLGAQPQHF
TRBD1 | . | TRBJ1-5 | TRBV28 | TGTGCCAGCAGTTGGACAGGGCAAGGCAATCAGCCCCAGCATTTT | CASSWTGQGNQPQHF
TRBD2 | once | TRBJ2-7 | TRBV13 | TGTGCCAGCAGCTTGTCGGCGGGGGAGGACGAGCAGTACTTC | CASSLSAGEDEQYF
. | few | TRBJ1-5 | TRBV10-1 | TGCGCCATTACCCGGGGTAAGAGAAGCAATCAGCCCCAGCATTTT | CAITRGKRSNQPQHF
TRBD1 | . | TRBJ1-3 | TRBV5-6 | TGTGCCAGCAGCTTGGAGGGGGCCTCTGGAAACACCATATATTTT | CASSLEGASGNTIYF
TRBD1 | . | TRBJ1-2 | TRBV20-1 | TGCAGTGCATACAGGGGAGGCGGCTACACCTTC | CSAYRGGGYTF
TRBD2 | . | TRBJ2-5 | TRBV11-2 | TGTGCCAGCAGCCTCGTAGCGGGGGGGTACCAAGAGACCCAGTACTTC | CASSLVAGGYQETQYF
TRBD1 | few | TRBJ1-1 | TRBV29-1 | TGCAGCGTTGTGAGACAGGGTATGAACACTGAAGCTTTCTTT | CSVVRQGMNTEAFF
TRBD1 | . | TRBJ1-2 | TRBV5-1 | TGCGCCAGCAGCCTAGGCGGACAGGGAGGCTACACCTTC | CASSLGGQGGYTF
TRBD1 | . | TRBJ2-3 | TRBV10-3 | TGTGCCATCAGTCAGGGACAGGGGATCGGTACGCAGTATTTT | CAISQGQGIGTQYF
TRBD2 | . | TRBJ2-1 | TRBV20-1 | TGCAGTACTACTAGCGGGGAGAGGCAGTTCTTC | CSTTSGERQFF
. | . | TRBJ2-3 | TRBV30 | TGTGCCTGGAGTGAGGACTTGCCAGATACGCAGTATTTT | CAWSEDLPDTQYF
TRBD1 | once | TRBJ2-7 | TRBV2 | TGTGCCAGTACGGACAGGGGGTTGAACGAGCAGTACTTC | CASTDRGLNEQYF
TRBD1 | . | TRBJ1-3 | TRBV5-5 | TGTGCCAGCAGCCTCGGACAGGGAGGAACTGGAAACACCATATATTTT | CASSLGQGGTGNTIYF
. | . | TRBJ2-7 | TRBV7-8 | TGTGCCAGCAGCTCGGGAGCCCTGCCCAGAGGCTACGAGCAGTACTTC | CASSSGALPRGYEQYF
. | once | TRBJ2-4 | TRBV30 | TGTGCCTGCATAGTTGTCTCCAAAAACATTCAGTACTTC | CACIVVSKNIQYF
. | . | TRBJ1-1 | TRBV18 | TGTGCCAGCTCACAAGACAGACTCACTGAAGCTTTCTTT | CASSQDRLTEAFF
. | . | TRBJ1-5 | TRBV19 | TGTGCCAGTAGTTCCACAGGAGGGGGCAATCAGCCCCAGCATTTT | CASSSTGGGNQPQHF
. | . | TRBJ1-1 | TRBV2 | TGTGCCACCTGCGGTTTGGAGAACACTGAAGCTTTCTTT | CATCGLENTEAFF
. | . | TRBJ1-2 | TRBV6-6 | TGTGCCAGCAGCTCAGGGGACTATGGCTACACCTTC | CASSSGDYGYTF